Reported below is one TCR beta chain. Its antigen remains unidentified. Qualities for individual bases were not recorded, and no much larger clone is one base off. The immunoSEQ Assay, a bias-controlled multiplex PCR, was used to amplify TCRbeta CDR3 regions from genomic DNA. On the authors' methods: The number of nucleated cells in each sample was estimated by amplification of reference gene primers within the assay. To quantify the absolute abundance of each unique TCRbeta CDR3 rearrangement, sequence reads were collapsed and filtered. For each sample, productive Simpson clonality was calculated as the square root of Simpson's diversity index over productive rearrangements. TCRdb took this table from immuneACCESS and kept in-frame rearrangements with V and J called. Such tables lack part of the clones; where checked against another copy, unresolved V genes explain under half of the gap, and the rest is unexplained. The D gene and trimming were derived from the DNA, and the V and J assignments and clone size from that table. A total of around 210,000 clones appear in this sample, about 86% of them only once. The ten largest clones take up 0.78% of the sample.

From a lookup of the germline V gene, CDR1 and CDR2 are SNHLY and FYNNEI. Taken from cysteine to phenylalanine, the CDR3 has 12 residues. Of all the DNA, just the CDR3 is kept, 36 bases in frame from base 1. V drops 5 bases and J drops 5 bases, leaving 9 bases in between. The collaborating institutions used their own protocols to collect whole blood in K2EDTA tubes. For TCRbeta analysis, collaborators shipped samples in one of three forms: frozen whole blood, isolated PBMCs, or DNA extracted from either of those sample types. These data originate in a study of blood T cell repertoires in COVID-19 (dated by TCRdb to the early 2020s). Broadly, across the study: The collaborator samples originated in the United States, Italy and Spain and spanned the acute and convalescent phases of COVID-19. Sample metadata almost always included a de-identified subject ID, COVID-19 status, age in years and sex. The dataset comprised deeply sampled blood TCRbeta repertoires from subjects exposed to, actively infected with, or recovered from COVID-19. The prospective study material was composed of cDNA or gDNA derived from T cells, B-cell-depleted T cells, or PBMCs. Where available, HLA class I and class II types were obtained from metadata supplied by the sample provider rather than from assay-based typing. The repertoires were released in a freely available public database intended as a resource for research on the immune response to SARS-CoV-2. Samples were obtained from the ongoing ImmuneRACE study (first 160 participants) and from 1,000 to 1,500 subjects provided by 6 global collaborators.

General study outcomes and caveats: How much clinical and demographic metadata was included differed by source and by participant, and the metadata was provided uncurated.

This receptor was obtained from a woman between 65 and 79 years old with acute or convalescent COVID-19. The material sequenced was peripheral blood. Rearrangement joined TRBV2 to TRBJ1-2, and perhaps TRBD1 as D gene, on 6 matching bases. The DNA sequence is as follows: TGTGCCAGCAGTACCCAGGGGTATGGCTACACCTTC. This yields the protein CASSTQGYGYTF. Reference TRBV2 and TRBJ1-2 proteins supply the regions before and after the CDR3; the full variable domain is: EPEVTQTPSHQVTQMGQEVILRCVPISNHLYFYWYRQILGQKVEFLVSFYNNEISEKSEIFDDQFSVERPDGSNFTLKIRSTKLEDSAMYFCASSTQGYGYTFGSGTRLTVV.